This T cell receptor beta chain stems from a study of vaccination and CD4 T cells after COVID-19 (dated by TCRdb to 2022 to 2024). Background for the entire study: Convalescent patients had a positive SARS-CoV-2 result on nasal swab PCR, and of these patients, fewer than ten had mild disease and one had severe disease. Six males and four females were included in the convalescent cohort, with two Hispanic individuals, seven Caucasians, two Asians and one multiracial person represented. Two doses of either the Pfizer-BioNTech BNT162b2 vaccine (n=8) or the Moderna mRNA-1273 vaccine (n=2) were administered to participants. Post-COVID blood samples from convalescent patients were collected a median of roughly 100 days after diagnosis, with a range of 35 to 161 days. The time from the second vaccine dose to post-vaccine blood sampling had a median of approximately 72 days and ranged from about 12 to 241 days. Overlapping spike peptide pools from SARS-CoV-2 and from the common cold coronaviruses HCoV-NL63, HCoV-OC43 and HCoV-229E were used as culture stimuli. Control cultures used a CEFX viral epitope pool as positive control, an HIV-1 Nef peptide pool as negative control, or no peptide. In more than eight COVID-19 convalescent patients and a handful of infection-naive healthy vaccine recipients, researchers compared the spike-specific CD4+ TCR repertoire from before mRNA vaccination with the repertoire from after. Here is what the overall study found, with its caveats: Of the vaccine-specific clones in convalescent patients, 304 of 307, or nearly all, reacted only to SARS-CoV-2 spike and did not cross-react with common cold coronaviruses. The number of convalescent patients in the study was relatively small, and the study did not examine early timepoints following natural infection. An increase in the median number of SARS-CoV-2-reactive clonotypes from 20 to 25 after infection to 38 after vaccination was observed, but the change was not found to be significant. In convalescent patients, a median roughly 86% of post-vaccine SARS-CoV-2-reactive clones were detected only after vaccination, suggesting vaccine-specific priming.

Worth noting for this clonotype: This clone's antigen is unknown. No much larger clonotype is one base removed from it; base qualities were not supplied.

The treatment or condition label here, explained by the study, means: approximately nine-day PBMC culture with coronavirus spike peptide pools or control peptides (ViraFEST assay). The ViraFEST assay, used in the study, expanded antigen-specific T cells with peptide pools and then identified the expanded clonotypes through TCR sequencing. The positive SARS-CoV-2 PCR tests of the convalescent patients were dated from March to December 2020, before the Alpha, Beta and Delta variants emerged in the United States. PBMCs were cultured at fewer than 2.5 million per well in IMDM supplemented with approximately 5.4% human AB serum and approximately 10 IU/ml IL-2, with approximately 10 ug/ml peptide pools added. Half of the culture medium was replaced with fresh IL-2-containing medium on days 3 and 7. After approximately 11 days of culture, CD4+ T cells were isolated by negative selection with the EasySep CD4+ T cell isolation kit. Ficoll-Paque Plus gradient centrifugation was used to isolate PBMCs from whole blood, and the isolated PBMCs were then either used fresh or cryopreserved at -140C. In general, triplicate wells were set up for every culture condition.

Libraries were made using PCR. DNA from cultured CD4+ T cells underwent TCR sequencing with the Oncomine TCR Beta short-read assay at the Johns Hopkins FTIC core. The QIAamp micro DNA kit was used to extract genomic DNA from the cultured CD4+ T cells. Oncomine TCR Beta libraries from cultured CD4+ T cells were pooled with unique dual indexes and sequenced on an Illumina iSeq 100. Turning to the authors' computational methods: Non-productive sequences were removed, and CDR3s that did not start with C, did not end with F or W, or were shorter than 7 amino acids were discarded. The MANAFEST web application was used to identify antigen-specific clonotypes by comparing peptide-stimulated wells against reference wells and other culture wells. Positive clones required FDR below 0.05, an odds ratio above 5, and productive frequency above 0.1% in at least two of three replicate wells. A clonotype counted as cross-reactive if it showed significant expansion both in the SARS-CoV-2 spike wells and in at least one common cold coronavirus spike condition. Similarity between CDR3 sequences was evaluated in R version 3.6.1 using Levenshtein distances (stringdist) and unrooted phylogenetic trees (ape). Through fastp at Q25 and MiXCR, TCRdb rebuilt clones from the public reads, retaining in-frame beta chains. Each record represents a unique CDR3 protein, reported with the most common genes and DNA among its rows. The V and J calls were determined by TCRdb, not by the authors. This sample comprises approximately 19,000 distinct CDR3 sequences, roughly 60% of them detected only once. The ten top clones hold approximately 8% of the sample.

The CDR3 measures 13 amino acids from cysteine to phenylalanine. The sequence is cut down to CDR3 DNA, 39 bases in frame from base 1. CDR1 and CDR2, looked up from the germline V gene (reference sequence), are GTSNPN and SVGIG. Trimming takes 3 bases from V and 0 bases from J, and the germline ends sit 8 bases apart. Sequenced input: CD4+ T cells from blood, cultured in vitro. The rearrangement joined TRBV30 to TRBJ1-2; the D segment cannot be called with confidence. This receptor was identified in a human donor who had recovered from COVID-19. This receptor has the CDR3 CAWSPNTNYGYTF. The bases read TGTGCCTGGAGCCCAAACACTAACTATGGCTACACCTTC.